A single sample is the source of the 20 T cell receptor beta chains below, sequenced in a study of tumor-infiltrating lymphocytes in primary liver carcinoma (dated by TCRdb to the late 2010s). The run used an Illumina HiSeq 2500. A constant-region primer and ProtoScript II reverse transcriptase were used to reverse-transcribe TCRbeta-specific cDNA from 500 ng total RNA. Three nested multiplex PCR rounds, following a slightly modified ARM-PCR procedure, were used to build the TCRbeta libraries. Each of the first two PCR rounds ran for nine to ten cycles and used multiplex TRBV1-TRBV30 forward primers together with a Cbeta reverse primer. TCRdb itself trimmed the public reads at Q25 with fastp, ran MiXCR and retained productive beta chains. CDR3 protein duplicates are merged, each entry listing the most common genes and DNA. The sample table contains fewer than 110,000 distinct CDR3 sequences; only one count was recorded for about 62% of them. Less than 15% of the sample comes from the top ten.

Without any cell sorting, total RNA and DNA were co-extracted from about 21-30 mg of bulk tissue using the AllPrep DNA/RNA mini kit. Specimen: liver tumor tissue from sampling region 2. What this sample's cell subset or site label stands for: tumor region T2, inferior pole. Receptor source: a woman aged 55-70 years with primary liver carcinoma and hepatitis B virus infection.

This clonotype showed up many times. The chain couples TRBV12-3 or TRBV12-4 to TRBJ2-3; D gene uncertain. This CDR3 region has 15 residues. With 1 base removed from V and 0 bases from J, the gap between germline ends came to 8 bases. The CDR3 DNA sequence: TGTGCCAGCAGTTTAGATTTCGGGAGCACAGATACGCAGTATTTT. It encodes CASSLDFGSTDTQYF.

This clonotype was observed at least ten times. The gene calls are TRBV6-1 and TRBJ2-2, with a possible D match to TRBD2 (6 bases). The CDR3 has 14 residues. The germline gives CDR1 MNHNS, CDR2 SASEGT. Trimming took 3 bases from V and 4 from J, leaving 9 bases between them. DNA of the CDR3: TGTGCCAGCAGTGAGCAGGGAGGCACCGGGGAGCTGTTTTTT. The encoded protein is CASSEQGGTGELFF.

The chain has TRBV20-1 and TRBJ2-5; 7 nucleotides agree with TRBD2. Germline V gene data show CDR1 as DFQATT and CDR2 as SNEGSKA (reference sequence). Trimming took 7 bases from V and 0 from J; bases not matched to a gene: 8. The CDR3 consists of 14 residues. The CDR3 here is CSVRPAGYQETQYF. The CDR3 region has the DNA TGCAGTGTCAGGCCAGCGGGGTACCAAGAGACCCAGTACTTC.

Only one count was recorded for this clonotype. No conserved phenylalanine or tryptophan ends this CDR3, so it is likely a read error. The chain joins TRBV11-3 to TRBJ2-7, with a possible D match to TRBD2 (6 bases). This CDR3 region has 14 residues. From germline, CDR1 is SGHNT and CDR2 YENEEA. Here the CDR3 DNA reads TGTGCCAGCAGCTTAAGCGGGCGGCAGCACGAACAGTACCTC. Its protein is CASSLSGRQHEQYL.

This clonotype was observed a single time. A much larger clone is a single base away; this may be a read error. The CDR3 protein is CVSSNRHTEAFF. The CDR3 DNA is TGTGTCAGCAGCAACCGACACACTGAAGCTTTCTTT. The chain is built from TRBV14 and TRBJ1-1; D not resolved. Germline values: CDR1 SGHDN, CDR2 FVKESK. This CDR3 spans 12 amino acids.

Notes on this clonotype: A read error is likely, as this CDR3 ends without the conserved phenylalanine or tryptophan. It is unclear where the CDR3 begins or ends on the DNA, so no DNA is shown, and the CDR3 is as TCRdb lists it. The chain recombines TRBV11-2 with TRBJ2-1. Germline CDR1 reads SGHAT; CDR2 reads FQNNGV. With termini counted, the CDR3 has 14 amino acids. The CDR3 sequence is CASNLGATPNEQSS.

As concerns this clonotype: This CDR3 fails to terminate in the conserved phenylalanine or tryptophan, so it likely reflects a read error. The CDR3 nucleotides are TGTGCCAGCAGCTTAGTGGTGGTTGGGGATACCCAGTACATC. Amino acids: CASSLVVVGDTQYI. V usage is TRBV11-3 and J usage is TRBJ2-5; D unresolved. V lost 1 base, J lost 8 bases, and 14 bases lay in between. The CDR3 sequence is 14 residues long. From germline, CDR1 is SGHNT and CDR2 YENEEA.

The J gene is TRBJ2-1, the V gene TRBV29-1; D gene uncertain. CDR3 length: 13 amino acids. In germline, CDR1 is SQVTM, CDR2 ANQGSEA. Trimming removed 5 bases at V and 5 bases at J, with 13 bases between. CDR3 sequence (DNA): TGCAGCGTTACATTTCGACGGGACAATGAGCAGTTCTTC. Its protein is CSVTFRRDNEQFF.

A word on this clonotype: A much larger clone lies a single base off, so this may be a read error. This chain uses TRBV5-5 with TRBJ1-2, with 7 bases fitting TRBD1. Germline CDR1 and CDR2: SGHKS and YYEKEE (reference sequence). This CDR3 region has 13 residues. For the CDR3, the DNA is TGTGCCAGCACCTTGGGACAGACATATGGCTACACCTTC. Amino acids: CASTLGQTYGYTF.

Of note for this clonotype: One end of the junction fails to match germline, which may point to a read error. The V gene is TRBV12-3 or TRBV12-4, the J gene TRBJ1-4; D may be TRBD1 (5 bases). This CDR3 region has 15 residues. CDR3 coding DNA: TGTACCAGCAGCCCGAGGCAGGGTACTAATGAAAAACTGTTTTTT. Translated: CTSSPRQGTNEKLFF.

The J gene is TRBJ2-7, the V gene TRBV11-3; possible D gene TRBD1, 5 bases. The germline V and J ends were trimmed by 1 base and 6 bases, with 16 bases remaining between them. This CDR3 contains 15 residues. Looked up from germline, CDR1 is SGHNT and CDR2 is YENEEA. The CDR3 nucleotides are TGTGCCAGCAGCTTAGGGACATTAGGCTCCCTCGAGCAGTACTTC. This gives the protein CASSLGTLGSLEQYF. The complete variable domain, with remaining parts taken from reference TRBV11-3 and TRBJ2-7, reads EAGVVQSPRYKIIEKKQPVAFWCNPISGHNTLYWYLQNLGQGPELLIRYENEEAVDDSQLPKDRFSAERLKGVDSTLKIQPAELGDSAVYLCASSLGTLGSLEQYFGPGTRLTVT.

The V gene is TRBV11-2, the J gene TRBJ2-5; D might be TRBD2 (5 bases). Germline lookup yields CDR1 SGHAT and CDR2 FQNNGV. With 5 bases removed from V and 2 bases from J, the gap between germline ends came to 12 bases. The CDR3 runs to 14 residues. CDR3 sequence reads: CASSSPGRQETQYF. DNA of the CDR3: TGTGCCAGCAGCAGCCCGGGGAGACAAGAGACCCAGTACTTC.

As to this clonotype: At one end the junction does not follow the germline gene, possibly because of a read error. This chain connects TRBV6-2 or TRBV6-3 to TRBJ2-1; D might be TRBD1 (6 bases). Germline V CDR1 and CDR2: MNHEY, SVGEGT. The CDR3 contains 16 residues. The CDR3 is CASKTSVNIRDNEQVF. The CDR3 DNA follows: TGCGCCAGCAAAACTTCGGTGAACATCCGGGACAATGAGCAGGTCTTC.

This clonotype was seen repeatedly, ten times or more. The chain recombines TRBV28 with TRBJ1-2; tentatively, D is TRBD1 (5 bases). CDR1 is MDHEN, CDR2 SYDVKM, per germline. This CDR3 region has 12 residues. Trimming left V 5 bases short and J 5 bases short, with 9 bases between. The CDR3 protein is CASSGQVYGYTF. The CDR3 bases are TGTGCCAGCAGTGGACAAGTATATGGCTACACCTTC.

Concerning this clonotype itself: This may come from a read error, since a much larger clone is one base off. V usage is TRBV5-1 and J usage is TRBJ2-6, with TRBD2 identical over 8 bases. CDR1 is SGHRS and CDR2 is YFSETQ in the germline V gene. The CDR3 has 17 residues. The DNA of the CDR3 is TGCGCCAGCAGTGATGGTAGCGGGATAGGTGGGGCCAACGCCCTGACTTTC. Protein product: CASSDGSGIGGANALTF.

This chain uses TRBV6-1 with TRBJ2-1, with 7 bases fitting TRBD2. Germline CDR1 MNHNS, CDR2 SASEGT. This CDR3 has 13 residues. The CDR3 DNA sequence: TGTGACACAATTGTGCTAGCGGTGACCCAGCAGTTCTTC. As protein: CDTIVLAVTQQFF.

This clonotype showed up many times. The CDR3 spells CASSDNLETQYF. The CDR3 DNA reads TGCGCCAGCAGCGACAATCTTGAGACCCAGTACTTC. The V call is TRBV5-1, the J call TRBJ2-5, with D unclear. CDR1 and CDR2 (germline): SGHRS, YFSETQ. V dropped 4 bases and J dropped 5 bases, with 9 bases sitting between them. The CDR3 totals 12 residues.

V and J are TRBV28 and TRBJ2-3; 7 bases align to TRBD2. V lost 3 bases, J lost 0 bases, and 6 bases stayed unmatched. This CDR3 has 16 amino acids. Germline V CDR1 and CDR2: MDHEN, SYDVKM. The CDR3 loop is CASSLAPSGSTDTQYF. The CDR3, as DNA: TGTGCCAGCAGTTTGGCGCCTAGCGGAAGCACAGATACGCAGTATTTT.

This clonotype was counted ten times or more. V is TRBV7-9 and J is TRBJ2-1; 8 nucleotides line up with TRBD2. Germline V gene lookup returns CDR1 SEHNR and CDR2 FQNEAQ (reference sequence). The CDR3 consists of 14 residues. J was trimmed by 6 bases and V by 4 bases; bases with no gene match: 5. The CDR3 DNA reads TGTGCCAGCAGCTCCCGGACTAGCCCCAATGAGCAGTTCTTC. Translated, it gives CASSSRTSPNEQFF.

The chain recombines TRBV12-3 or TRBV12-4 with TRBJ2-2; TRBD1 agrees at 7 bases. J was trimmed by 7 bases and V by 6 bases; bases with no gene match: 11. CDR3 length: 15 residues. The CDR3 protein is CASSPPQGENGELFF. CDR3 in DNA: TGTGCCAGCAGCCCCCCCCAGGGGGAAAACGGGGAGCTGTTTTTT.